These 9 T cell receptor beta chains were sequenced from one sample in a study of regulatory T cells in long-lasting Graves disease. Construction of TCR beta libraries relied on iRepertoire HTBI primers and on Arm-PCR targeting CDR3 regions. TCRdb re-analysed the multiplex PCR reads in MiXCR, keeping a single row per CDR3 protein. The sample includes 350,000 to 500,000 distinct CDR3 sequences, about 17% seen only once; the top ten take about 10%. As to time point: newly diagnosed GD, antithyroid drugs for less than 3 months. After RNA was extracted from PBMCs, the TCR library was made from it. The same specimen was also included in a second study, on T cells in Graves' hyperthyroidism and ophthalmopathy.

This specimen consisted of peripheral blood mononuclear cells (PBMCs), obtained at new diagnosis, from a patient treated with antithyroid drugs. These receptors originate from a woman under 40 with Graves disease.

The table lists this clonotype with a few counts. The CDR3: CASSQLREGYGYTF. The CDR3 DNA reads TGCGCCAGCAGCCAACTCAGGGAGGGCTATGGCTACACCTTC. V usage is TRBV4-1 and J usage is TRBJ1-2, with D perhaps matching TRBD1 (5 bases). Germline V gene lookup returns CDR1 MGHRA and CDR2 YSYEKL. V was shortened by 2 bases and J by 4 bases, with 11 bases between the two germline ends. The CDR3 totals 14 residues.

This clonotype was recorded at least ten times. V and J are TRBV30 and TRBJ2-7; 7 bases fit TRBD1. This CDR3 is built from 16 residues. The J segment lost 4 bases and the V segment lost 4 bases, leaving 16 bases of the junction unmatched. The V gene's germline CDR1 is GTSNPN and CDR2 SVGIG (reference sequence). For the CDR3, the DNA is TGTGCCTGGATGGGGGTTCGGACAGGACGGAATTACGAGCAGTACTTC. Translation: CAWMGVRTGRNYEQYF.

The chain recombines TRBV14 with TRBJ2-7; D is ambiguous. The CDR3 is 14 amino acids. Trimming pared 3 bases from V and 3 bases from J, leaving 12 bases between. Looked up from germline, CDR1 is SGHDN and CDR2 is FVKESK. The CDR3 nucleotides read TGTGCCAGCAGCCATTCTAGTTCGCTCTACGAGCAGTACTTC. Its translation: CASSHSSSLYEQYF.

The CDR3 bases are TGTGCCAGCAGCTTAGGCCAGGGGGCGACCTACGGGGAGCTGTTTTTT. This codes for CASSLGQGATYGELFF. This chain uses TRBV11-3 with TRBJ2-2, with 8 bases fitting TRBD1. Germline V gene lookup returns CDR1 SGHNT and CDR2 YENEEA. The CDR3 is 16 residues long. The V segment lost 1 base and the J segment 7 bases; nucleotides outside the gene matches: 8.

This clonotype was counted many times. The chain couples TRBV6-2 or TRBV6-3 to TRBJ2-7, with D perhaps TRBD2 (6 bases). Germline assignment: CDR1 MNHEY and CDR2 SVGEGT. Trimming pared 7 bases from V and 0 bases from J, leaving 13 bases between. This CDR3 spans 14 amino acids. The DNA of the CDR3 is TGTGCCAGCAAATGGGACGGGAGCTCCTACGAGCAGTACTTC. Translated, it gives CASKWDGSSYEQYF.

This clonotype was counted ten times or more. The chain uses TRBV12-3 or TRBV12-4 and TRBJ1-5; tentative D call: TRBD1 (5 bases). The CDR3 is made up of 12 amino acids. Trimming left V 7 bases short and J 6 bases short, with 10 bases between. This CDR3 is CASTLGGQPQHF. The DNA for the CDR3 is TGTGCCAGCACCCTGGGGGGTCAGCCCCAGCATTTT.

This clonotype was observed a handful of times. This likely came from a read error, as a far larger clone is one base away. The genes are TRBV28 and TRBJ2-4; no clear D gene. From germline, CDR1 is MDHEN and CDR2 SYDVKM. Trimming removed 2 bases at V and 13 bases at J, with 18 bases between. The CDR3 is 14 residues long. CDR3 bases: TGTGCCAGCAGTTTACCTGGGGATTACAATGAGCAGTACTTC. As protein: CASSLPGDYNEQYF.

The chain employs TRBV11-2 and TRBJ2-7; 9 bases map to TRBD2. The CDR3 has 18 residues. Germline V CDR1 and CDR2: SGHAT, FQNNGV. Trimming cost V 4 bases and J 2 bases; bases outside gene matches: 15. CDR3 amino acids: CASSSLKYQTSGPYEQYF. Here the CDR3 DNA reads TGTGCCAGCAGCTCCCTCAAATACCAGACTAGCGGACCCTACGAGCAGTACTTC. Full variable domain (rest looked up from reference TRBV11-2 and TRBJ2-7): EAGVAQSPRYKIIEKRQSVAFWCNPISGHATLYWYQQILGQGPKLLIQFQNNGVVDDSQLPKDRFSAERLKGVDSTLKIQPAKLEDSAVYLCASSSLKYQTSGPYEQYFGPGTRLTVT.

The sample holds many counts of this clonotype. The chain joins TRBV19 to TRBJ2-7; 7 bases fit TRBD1. Germline V gene lookup returns CDR1 LNHDA and CDR2 SQIVND (reference sequence). V lost 4 bases and J lost 0; bases outside the gene matches: 3. There are 14 residues in the CDR3. In DNA form, the CDR3 reads TGTGCCAGTAGTAAACAGGGGAGCTCCTACGAGCAGTACTTC. Protein: CASSKQGSSYEQYF.